This TCR beta chain derives from a study of T cell changes during pregnancy in multiple sclerosis. Sequencing was performed with immunoSEQ multiplex PCR; in TCRdb, only in-frame clones are kept and a portion is missing. The sample comprises around 100,000 clones, 90% to 95% of which are singletons, and over 0.8% rests with the top ten. This receptor was obtained from a female donor with multiple sclerosis, enrolled in a pregnancy study. The input for sequencing was peripheral blood, taken before pregnancy.

The CDR3 DNA reads as TGCGCCAGCAGCCATATACTAGCGGCCTCCTACGAGCAGTACTTC. Protein: CASSHILAASYEQYF. The J gene is TRBJ2-7, the V gene TRBV4-1; 8 positions match TRBD2. Trimming took 3 bases from V and 0 from J; bases not matched to a gene: 4. The CDR3 totals 15 residues. CDR1 is MGHRA and CDR2 is YSYEKL in the germline V gene.